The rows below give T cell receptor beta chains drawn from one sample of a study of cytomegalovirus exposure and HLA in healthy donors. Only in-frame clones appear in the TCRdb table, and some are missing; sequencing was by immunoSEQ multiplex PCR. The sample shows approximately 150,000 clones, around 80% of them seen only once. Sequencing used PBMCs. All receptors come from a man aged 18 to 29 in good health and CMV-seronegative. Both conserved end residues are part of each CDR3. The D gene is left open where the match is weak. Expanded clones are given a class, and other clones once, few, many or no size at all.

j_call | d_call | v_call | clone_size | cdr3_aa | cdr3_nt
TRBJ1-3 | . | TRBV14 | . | CASSRTGQGNTIYF | TGTGCCAGCAGCCGAACAGGACAGGGAAACACCATATATTTT
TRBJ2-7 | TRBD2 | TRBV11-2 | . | CASSSLLTTPSGQTYEQYF | TGTGCCAGCAGCTCCCTCCTAACAACCCCTAGCGGCCAAACCTACGAGCAGTACTTC
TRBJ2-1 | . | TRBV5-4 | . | CASSADRSSYNEQFF | TGTGCCAGCAGCGCAGACAGGAGCTCCTACAATGAGCAGTTCTTC
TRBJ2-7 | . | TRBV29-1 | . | CSVLTDRDSYEQYF | TGCAGCGTCTTAACGGACAGAGACTCCTACGAGCAGTACTTC
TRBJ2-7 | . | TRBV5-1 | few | CASSRGLDYEQYF | TGCGCCAGCAGCAGGGGCCTAGACTACGAGCAGTACTTC
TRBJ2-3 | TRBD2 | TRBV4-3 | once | CASSQGLAGGYTDTQYF | TGCGCCAGCAGCCAAGGACTAGCGGGAGGGTACACAGATACGCAGTATTTT
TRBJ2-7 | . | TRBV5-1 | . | CASSLTSYEQYF | TGCGCCAGCAGCTTGACGTCCTACGAGCAGTACTTC
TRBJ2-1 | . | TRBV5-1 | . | CASSLDLYNEQFF | TGCGCCAGCAGCTTGGATCTGTACAATGAGCAGTTCTTC
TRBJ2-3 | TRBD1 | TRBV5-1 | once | CASSLREGGAGTGRNTQYF | TGCGCCAGCAGCTTGAGGGAGGGGGGCGCCGGGACAGGGCGTAATACGCAGTATTTT
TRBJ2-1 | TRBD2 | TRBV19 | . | CASSELAGYNEQFF | TGTGCCAGTAGTGAACTAGCGGGGTACAATGAGCAGTTCTTC
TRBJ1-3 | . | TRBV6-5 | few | CASSYFSGSAGNTIYF | TGTGCCAGCAGTTACTTTTCAGGTTCGGCTGGAAACACCATATATTTT
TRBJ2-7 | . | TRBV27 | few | CASSFRGAGTYEQYF | TGTGCCAGCAGTTTCCGCGGGGCAGGGACCTACGAGCAGTACTTC
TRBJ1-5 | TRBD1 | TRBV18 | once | CASSPGQGSHQPQHF | TGTGCCAGCTCACCGGGACAGGGAAGCCATCAGCCCCAGCATTTT
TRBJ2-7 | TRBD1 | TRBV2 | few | CASRMSQGASYEQYF | TGTGCCAGCAGGATGTCGCAGGGGGCGTCCTACGAGCAGTACTTC
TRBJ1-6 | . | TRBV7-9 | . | CASSLTSGGSPLHF | TGTGCCAGCAGCTTGACATCAGGTGGTTCACCCCTCCACTTT
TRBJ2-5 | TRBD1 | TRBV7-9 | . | CASSLRGQGETQYF | TGTGCCAGCAGCTTGAGAGGACAGGGGGAGACCCAGTACTTC
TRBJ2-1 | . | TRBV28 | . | CAEYQAEGAYNEQFF | TGTGCCGAATATCAGGCGGAGGGAGCCTACAATGAGCAGTTCTTC
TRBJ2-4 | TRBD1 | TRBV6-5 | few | CASSYSFRGQTIQYF | TGTGCCAGCAGTTACTCGTTCAGGGGGCAGACCATTCAGTACTTC
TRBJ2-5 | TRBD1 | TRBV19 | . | CASSNRGETQYF | TGTGCCAGTAGTAACAGGGGAGAGACCCAGTACTTC
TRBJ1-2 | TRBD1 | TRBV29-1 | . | CSGGQGANYGYTF | TGCAGCGGTGGACAGGGGGCTAACTATGGCTACACCTTC
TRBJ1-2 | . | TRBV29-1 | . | CSASLIQGIYGYTF | TGCAGCGCGTCCTTAATACAGGGAATCTATGGCTACACCTTC
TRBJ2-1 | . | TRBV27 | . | CASVGNNEQFF | TGTGCCAGCGTCGGGAACAATGAGCAGTTCTTC
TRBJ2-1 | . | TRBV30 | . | CACSVLSNEQFF | TGTGCCTGTAGTGTACTAAGTAATGAGCAGTTCTTC
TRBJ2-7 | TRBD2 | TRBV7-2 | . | CASSLHFSLAGGHYEQYF | TGTGCCAGCAGCTTGCACTTTTCACTAGCGGGAGGGCACTACGAGCAGTACTTC
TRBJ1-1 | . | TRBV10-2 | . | CASSEGRNTEAFF | TGCGCCAGCAGTGAAGGGAGGAACACTGAAGCTTTCTTT
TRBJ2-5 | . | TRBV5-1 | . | CASKTSTGEETQYF | TGCGCCAGCAAAACATCAACGGGGGAGGAGACCCAGTACTTC
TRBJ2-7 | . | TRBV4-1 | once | CASSPPSEVHEQYF | TGCGCCAGCTCCCCCCCCTCGGAGGTACACGAGCAGTACTTC
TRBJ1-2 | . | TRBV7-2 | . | CASSLVSGRGHGYTF | TGTGCCAGCAGCTTAGTCTCGGGCAGGGGTCATGGCTACACCTTC
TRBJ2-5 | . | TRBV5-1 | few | CASSLGTVQETQYF | TGCGCCAGCAGCTTGGGCACGGTACAAGAGACCCAGTACTTC